This entry features one T cell receptor (beta chain) sequence. Its antigen is not identified. Sequencing was performed with immunoSEQ multiplex PCR; in TCRdb, only in-frame clones are kept and a portion is missing. The table shows approximately 29,000 clones, with 73% occurring only once. Germline loops: CDR1 MNHNY, CDR2 SVGAGI (reference sequence). Trimming left V 8 bases short and J 5 bases short, with 16 bases between. The CDR3 is 13 residues long. Under the ViraFEST assay, PBMC were stimulated with viral peptide pools so that antigen-specific CD4+ T cells expanded. Sequencing was performed afterwards. The authors isolated CD4+ T cells after approximately 9 days of culture. Two-dose BNT162b2 or mRNA-1273 vaccination was given to participants. This entry is derived from a study of vaccination effects on CD4 cells after COVID-19.

Sequences were derived from CD4+ T cells from PBMCs cultured with HCoV-NL63 spike peptides, sampled after COVID-19 vaccination. This TCR was recovered from a human donor who received a COVID-19 vaccine. The V call is TRBV6-6, the J call TRBJ2-7, with D possibly TRBD2 on 5 matching bases. For the CDR3, the DNA is TGTGCCAGCGGGTACCCCGAGGGCAACGAGCAGTACTTC. Its translation is CASGYPEGNEQYF.